The rows below give T cell receptor beta chains drawn from one sample of a study of blood T cell repertoires in COVID-19. Sequencing was performed with immunoSEQ multiplex PCR; in TCRdb, only in-frame clones are kept and a portion is missing. The repertoire holds fewer than 300,000 clones, 70% to 90% seen once, with 3.5% to 5.5% in the top ten. The sample taken for sequencing was PBMCs or T cells enriched from blood (not recorded which). All receptors come from a woman aged 30 to 39 who had recovered from COVID-19. CDR3s include the opening cysteine and the closing phenylalanine or tryptophan. D genes are given only for firm matches. The size entry is marked missing in some rows and otherwise reads once, few, many or a size class.

abundance,d_gene,j_gene,v_gene,CDR3aa,CDR3nt
.,.,TRBJ1-5,TRBV7-8,CASSPQRTGNQPQHF,TGTGCCAGCAGCCCTCAACGGACAGGCAATCAGCCCCAGCATTTT
.,TRBD1,TRBJ1-2,TRBV29-1,CSVAQGAGGYTF,TGCAGCGTTGCACAGGGGGCTGGCGGCTACACCTTC
.,.,TRBJ1-5,TRBV28,CASSWVQGTGNQPQHF,TGTGCCAGCAGTTGGGTACAGGGTACGGGCAATCAGCCCCAGCATTTT
.,.,TRBJ2-7,TRBV4-1,CASSQAAASYEQYF,TGCGCCAGCAGCCAAGCGGCGGCCTCCTACGAGCAGTACTTC
.,.,TRBJ2-1,TRBV2,CASSFLQYNEQFF,TGTGCCAGCAGTTTTCTACAGTACAATGAGCAGTTCTTC
.,.,TRBJ2-1,TRBV5-6,CASSLGSDLYNEQFF,TGTGCCAGCAGCTTGGGGTCAGACTTGTACAATGAGCAGTTCTTC
.,.,TRBJ1-5,TRBV7-9,CASSLAGSRNQPQHF,TGTGCCAGCAGCTTGGCAGGGTCGCGCAATCAGCCCCAGCATTTT
once,TRBD2,TRBJ2-3,TRBV9,CASSASGRPTDTQYF,TGTGCCAGCAGCGCTAGCGGGAGGCCCACAGATACGCAGTATTTT
.,.,TRBJ1-4,TRBV28,CASSFGRFNEKLFF,TGTGCCAGCAGTTTTGGCAGATTTAATGAAAAACTGTTTTTT
once,.,TRBJ1-2,TRBV28,CASSRMRALDGYTF,TGTGCCAGCAGCCGGATGAGGGCCTTGGATGGCTACACCTTC
.,.,TRBJ1-5,TRBV28,CASSFTVFSNQPQHF,TGTGCCAGCAGTTTTACAGTGTTTAGCAATCAGCCCCAGCATTTT
.,.,TRBJ1-1,TRBV6-2/TRBV6-3,CASSYTSAGEQSEAFF,TGTGCCAGCAGTTACACATCCGCAGGGGAACAATCTGAAGCTTTCTTT
.,.,TRBJ1-4,TRBV5-5,CASSLEEASVKLFF,TGTGCCAGCAGCTTGGAAGAGGCGAGCGTAAAACTGTTTTTT
.,.,TRBJ2-2,TRBV7-7,CASSSSLNTGELFF,TGTGCCAGCAGCTCCTCACTGAACACCGGGGAGCTGTTTTTT
once,TRBD1,TRBJ1-4,TRBV7-9,CASSPTRDSGKSEKLFF,TGTGCCAGCAGCCCAACCCGGGACAGCGGTAAGAGTGAAAAACTGTTTTTT
.,.,TRBJ1-2,TRBV3-1/TRBV3-2,CASSYAPYGYTF,TGTGCCAGCAGTTACGCGCCCTATGGCTACACCTTC
.,.,TRBJ1-5,TRBV7-2,CASSPDRTPHQPQHF,TGTGCCAGCAGCCCCGACAGGACCCCTCATCAGCCCCAGCATTTT
.,.,TRBJ2-7,TRBV6-5,CASSYGTGNYEQYF,TGTGCCAGCAGTTACGGTACAGGGAATTACGAGCAGTACTTC
.,TRBD2,TRBJ2-7,TRBV7-6,CASSRSGRAFYEQYF,TGTGCCAGCAGCCGTAGCGGGAGGGCCTTCTACGAGCAGTACTTC
.,.,TRBJ2-1,TRBV6-5,CASRSRGNEQFF,TGTGCCAGCAGGTCTCGGGGCAATGAGCAGTTCTTC
.,.,TRBJ2-5,TRBV4-1,CASSPRNRQETQYF,TGCGCCAGCAGCCCTCGTAACAGGCAAGAGACCCAGTACTTC
.,TRBD2,TRBJ2-1,TRBV19,CASSAGGAYNEQFF,TGTGCCAGTAGTGCCGGGGGGGCATACAATGAGCAGTTCTTC
.,.,TRBJ1-1,TRBV28,CASSLFPGQGDTEAFF,TGTGCCAGCAGTTTATTTCCCGGGCAAGGGGACACTGAAGCTTTCTTT
.,.,TRBJ1-1,TRBV3-1/TRBV3-2,CASSQTAGNTEAFF,TGTGCCAGCAGCCAAACTGCAGGGAACACTGAAGCTTTCTTT
.,.,TRBJ1-1,TRBV7-3,CASSFSGARTEAFF,TGTGCCAGCAGCTTCTCAGGGGCGCGGACTGAAGCTTTCTTT
.,TRBD2,TRBJ2-3,TRBV2,CATRTSGHTDTQYF,TGTGCCACCCGGACTAGCGGACACACAGATACGCAGTATTTT
.,.,TRBJ1-1,TRBV28,CASTGQINTEAFF,TGTGCCAGCACCGGACAGATCAACACTGAAGCTTTCTTT